What follows are 29 T cell receptor beta chains derived from one specimen sequenced in a study of T cell responses to AZD1222 COVID-19 vaccine. The assay was immunoSEQ multiplex PCR, and TCRdb's table has in-frame clones only and misses some. The sample includes 85,000 to 120,000 clones, 84% seen only once; the top ten take 15% to 20%. The source material was peripheral blood, sampled on day 0 of AZD1222 vaccination. These receptors were obtained from an adult in good health.

A few counts support this clone. This chain joins TRBV5-4 and TRBJ2-7, with D perhaps TRBD1 (5 bases). V was clipped by 0 bases and J by 2 bases, with 12 bases between them. Germline V gene data show CDR1 as SGHNT and CDR2 as YYREEE (reference sequence). There are 15 residues in the CDR3. CDR3 sequence (DNA): TGTGCCAGCAGCTTGGAAGGGGCGCTTGCCTACGAGCAGTACTTC. It yields the protein CASSLEGALAYEQYF.

V is TRBV18 and J is TRBJ1-2; D remains ambiguous. Germline CDR1 is KGHSH and CDR2 is LQKENI. This CDR3 has 13 amino acids. With 1 base removed from V and 8 bases from J, the gap between germline ends came to 11 bases. As DNA, the CDR3 is TGTGCCAGCTCACCACAAGGATCAGAAGGCTACACCTTC. The encoded protein is CASSPQGSEGYTF.

This clone was found once. J is TRBJ2-5 and V is TRBV9; 10 nucleotides align to TRBD2. CDR3 length: 18 residues. Germline V gives CDR1 SGDLS, CDR2 YYNGEE. V was pared by 0 bases and J by 1 base, with 9 bases of the junction left unmatched. The CDR3 DNA reads TGTGCCAGCAGCGTAGGGGAGCGGGGGGGCCGAGGCCAAGAGACCCAGTACTTC. This sequence encodes CASSVGERGGRGQETQYF. The full variable domain, with the rest looked up from reference TRBV9 and TRBJ2-5, is DSGVTQTPKHLITATGQRVTLRCSPRSGDLSVYWYQQSLDQGLQFLIQYYNGEERAKGNILERFSAQQFPDLHSELNLSSLELGDSALYFCASSVGERGGRGQETQYFGPGTRLLVL.

This clone was seen only a few times. This chain connects TRBV25-1 to TRBJ1-4; no clear D. V shed 1 base and J shed 4 bases, with 10 bases lying between them. Germline V CDR1 and CDR2: MGHDK, SYGVNS. The CDR3 consists of 15 residues. CDR3 amino acids: CASSEWAGNNEKLFF. Written as DNA, the CDR3 is TGTGCCAGCAGTGAATGGGCAGGAAATAATGAAAAACTGTTTTTT.

The rearrangement uses TRBV6-6 and TRBJ2-5; D remains ambiguous. The CDR3 extends over 14 amino acids. The V gene's germline CDR1 is MNHNY and CDR2 SVGAGI (reference sequence). Trimming removed 2 bases from V and 1 base from J, with 8 bases in between. The CDR3 DNA reads as TGTGCCAGCAGTTACAGGCTAGTCCAAGAGACCCAGTACTTC. Translation gives CASSYRLVQETQYF.

This chain uses TRBV29-1 with TRBJ1-2; possibly TRBD1 for D (6 bases). Germline CDR1 is SQVTM and CDR2 is ANQGSEA. The CDR3 extends over 12 amino acids. With 5 bases removed from V and 4 bases from J, the gap between germline ends came to 11 bases. CDR3: CSVTGNPYGYTF. CDR3 sequence (DNA): TGCAGCGTTACAGGGAATCCCTATGGCTACACCTTC. Looking up the rest from reference TRBV29-1 and TRBJ1-2 gives the full variable domain: SAVISQKPSRDICQRGTSLTIQCQVDSQVTMMFWYRQQPGQSLTLIATANQGSEATYESGFVIDKFPISRPNLTFSTLTVSNMSPEDSSIYLCSVTGNPYGYTFGSGTRLTVV.

This clone was seen once. The chain uses TRBV27 and TRBJ2-5; D gene ambiguous. Germline loops: CDR1 MNHEY, CDR2 SMNVEV (reference sequence). V shed 0 bases and J shed 2 bases, with 13 bases lying between them. CDR3 length equals 16 residues. DNA for the CDR3: TGTGCCAGCAGTTTATCTCGGGCCCTCCCACAAGAGACCCAGTACTTC. Translating it yields CASSLSRALPQETQYF.

This chain connects TRBV7-2 to TRBJ2-1; D not certain. The V and J ends lost 5 bases and 8 bases respectively, with 7 bases between them. Germline values: CDR1 SGHTA, CDR2 FQGNSA. The CDR3 is made up of 11 amino acids. CDR3 residues: CASSPRHEQFF. CDR3 nucleotide sequence: TGTGCCAGCAGCCCACGTCATGAGCAGTTCTTC.

The chain carries TRBV7-2 and TRBJ2-2; tentatively, D is TRBD1 or TRBD2 (5 bases each). The V gene's germline CDR1 is SGHTA and CDR2 FQGNSA. CDR3 length: 16 amino acids. Trimming took off 4 bases at V and 0 bases at J, with 12 bases between the two ends. The CDR3 DNA sequence: TGTGCCAGCAGCTCCCGAGGGGTATCGAACACCGGGGAGCTGTTTTTT. As protein: CASSSRGVSNTGELFF.

V and J are TRBV25-1 and TRBJ1-4, with a possible D match to TRBD1 (5 bases). Per germline, CDR1 MGHDK and CDR2 SYGVNS. The CDR3 spans 13 residues. Between the trimmed V and J ends, which lost 6 bases and 4 bases, there was a span of 9 bases. The CDR3: CASRGLYNEKLFF. The CDR3 bases are TGTGCCAGCAGGGGACTTTATAATGAAAAACTGTTTTTT.

This clone showed up just a few times. The sample has other DNA sequences that encode this CDR3 too. The genes are TRBV7-2 and TRBJ1-6; 7 bases match TRBD1. Germline trimming cut 6 bases from V and 7 bases from J; bases unmatched to any gene: 3. Germline V gene lookup returns CDR1 SGHTA and CDR2 FQGNSA. The CDR3 covers 13 residues. The DNA of the CDR3 is TGTGCCAGCAGGGGACAGACGAATTCACCCCTCCACTTT. This gives the protein CASRGQTNSPLHF.

This clone was counted between two and nine times. The CDR3 loop reads CASIGDRNYGYTF. The DNA for the CDR3 is TGTGCCAGCATTGGAGACAGGAACTATGGCTACACCTTC. V is TRBV12-3 or TRBV12-4 and J is TRBJ1-2, with D possibly TRBD1 on 6 matching bases. This CDR3 comprises 13 residues. Deletions cut 7 bases from V and 2 bases from J, with 11 bases between.

V is TRBV28 and J is TRBJ2-7; D is unclear. The germline V and J ends were trimmed by 4 bases and 0 bases, with 1 base remaining between them. The CDR3 has 11 residues. Germline loops: CDR1 MDHEN, CDR2 SYDVKM. In DNA form, the CDR3 reads TGTGCCAGCAGTTCCTCCTACGAGCAGTACGTC. Translated, it gives CASSSSYEQYV.

CDR3 in DNA: TGTGCCTGGAGTTTTGGGACTGCTCGGAATGAGCAGTTCTTC. It codes for CAWSFGTARNEQFF. The chain is built from TRBV30 and TRBJ2-1; tentatively, D is TRBD2 (6 bases). This CDR3 has 14 residues. V was clipped by 2 bases and J by 7 bases, with 15 bases between them. CDR1 is GTSNPN and CDR2 is SVGIG in the germline V gene (reference sequence).

This clone was observed a few times. The chain carries TRBV6-5 and TRBJ2-7; weak D call: TRBD2 (6 bases). Trimming cost V 4 bases and J 4 bases, with 20 bases left between them. CDR1 and CDR2 from the germline V gene are MNHEY and SVGAGI. This CDR3 region has 16 residues. The CDR3, as DNA: TGTGCCAGCAGTTTTAACAGCGGAGGGGCGAGATACGAGCAGTACTTC. Its translation: CASSFNSGGARYEQYF.

The chain employs TRBV7-9 and TRBJ1-6; 10 nucleotides align to TRBD1. The CDR3 is made up of 13 amino acids. The junction had 0 bases not matched to a gene; V was cut back by 5 bases and J by 8 bases. Germline-derived CDR1 and CDR2 are SEHNR and FQNEAQ (reference sequence). The DNA of the CDR3 is TGTGCCAGCAGCGGACAGGGGGATTCACCCCTCCACTTT. It yields the protein CASSGQGDSPLHF. Combining the CDR3 with reference TRBV7-9 and TRBJ1-6 gives the whole variable domain DTGVSQNPRHKITKRGQNVTFRCDPISEHNRLYWYRQTLGQGPEFLTYFQNEAQLEKSRLLSDRFSAERPKGSFSTLEIQRTEQGDSAMYLCASSGQGDSPLHFGNGTRLTVT.

The chain links TRBV10-3 to TRBJ1-1; no reliable D call. The V gene's germline CDR1 is ENHRY and CDR2 SYGVKD. The CDR3 has 14 amino acids. V gave up 2 bases and J gave up 6 bases, with 13 bases separating them. The CDR3 protein is CAISEPDGGPEAFF. CDR3 DNA sequence: TGTGCCATCAGTGAGCCGGACGGAGGACCTGAAGCTTTCTTT.

The chain employs TRBV30 and TRBJ1-1; D is unclear. The CDR3 extends over 13 amino acids. V lost 3 bases and J 0 bases, leaving 8 bases between the germline ends. Germline CDR1 reads GTSNPN; CDR2 reads SVGIG (reference sequence). The chain's CDR3 is CAWRGAVNTEAFF. CDR3 nucleotide sequence: TGTGCCTGGAGAGGAGCGGTGAACACTGAAGCTTTCTTT.

The chain couples TRBV24-1 to TRBJ2-7, with 7 bases lining up with TRBD1. The CDR3 is 15 residues long. Trimming cost V 10 bases and J 4 bases; bases outside gene matches: 15. Per germline, CDR1 KGHDR and CDR2 SFDVKD. The CDR3 region has the DNA TGTGCCACTCTACTGACAGGGTTAATGCTGTACGAGCAGTACTTC. Translated, it gives CATLLTGLMLYEQYF.

Only one count was recorded for this clone. This chain links TRBV10-3 with TRBJ2-1; the match to TRBD1 covers 7 bases. V was clipped by 7 bases and J by 0 bases; unmatched bases: 6. The CDR3 covers 15 residues. The germline V gene has CDR1 ENHRY and CDR2 SYGVKD. CDR3 sequence: CAITKGATSYNEQFF. The CDR3 DNA sequence: TGTGCCATCACTAAGGGGGCAACCTCCTACAATGAGCAGTTCTTC.

J is TRBJ1-2 and V is TRBV19; 11 bases line up with TRBD1. V shed 11 bases and J 7 bases; nucleotides not matched to a gene: 12. The V gene's germline CDR1 is LNHDA and CDR2 SQIVND (reference sequence). The length of the CDR3 is 14 residues. The CDR3 reads CAAGDRGKPGGYTF. In DNA form, the CDR3 reads TGTGCCGCGGGGGACAGGGGGAAACCGGGTGGCTACACCTTC.

The chain links TRBV6-2 or TRBV6-3 to TRBJ1-5; 7 nucleotides line up with TRBD1. V shed 6 bases, J shed 4 bases, and the junction held 12 bases outside the gene matches. Germline V gene data show CDR1 as MNHEY and CDR2 as SVGEGT. This CDR3 has 16 amino acids. The CDR3 is CASSTAEGGPNQPQHF. The CDR3, as DNA: TGTGCCAGCAGCACCGCGGAAGGGGGCCCAAATCAGCCCCAGCATTTT.

The chain is built from TRBV5-6 and TRBJ2-6; TRBD2 might be the D (5 bases). From germline, CDR1 is SGHDT and CDR2 YYEEEE. The CDR3 sequence is 15 residues long. Trimming pared 8 bases from V and 0 bases from J, leaving 12 bases between. CDR3 sequence reads: CASVIGGSGANVLTF. The DNA for the CDR3 is TGTGCCAGTGTGATAGGAGGCTCTGGGGCCAACGTCCTGACTTTC. Looking up the rest from reference TRBV5-6 and TRBJ2-6 gives the full variable domain: DAGVTQSPTHLIKTRGQQVTLRCSPKSGHDTVSWYQQALGQGPQFIFQYYEEEERQRGNFPDRFSGHQFPNYSSELNVNALLLGDSALYLCASVIGGSGANVLTFGAGSRLTVL.

The chain links TRBV28 to TRBJ1-2; maybe TRBD1 (6 bases). With 6 bases removed from V and 5 bases from J, the gap between germline ends came to 25 bases. Germline CDR1 MDHEN, CDR2 SYDVKM. The CDR3 runs to 17 residues. CDR3 amino acids: CASSIPSRQASGYGYTF. DNA of the CDR3: TGTGCCAGCAGCATACCTAGTAGACAGGCTTCAGGGTATGGCTACACCTTC.

This clone was counted at least ten times. The V and J genes are TRBV14 and TRBJ2-1; no clear D gene. The V and J ends lost 5 bases and 2 bases respectively, with 1 base between them. CDR3 length: 11 residues. Per the germline V gene, CDR1 is SGHDN and CDR2 is FVKESK. As DNA, the CDR3 is TGTGCCAGCAGCGCCTACAATGAGCAGTTCTTC. Its protein is CASSAYNEQFF.

This clone was detected once. V is TRBV10-1 and J is TRBJ2-1; TRBD2 might be the D (5 bases). The V end lost 5 bases, the J end lost 5 bases, and 13 bases lay between the germline ends. The CDR3 loop spans 14 amino acids. The V gene's germline CDR1 is WNHNN and CDR2 SYGVQD (reference sequence). The CDR3 loop is CASSRVSGDNEQFF. Here the CDR3 DNA reads TGCGCCAGCAGTCGGGTTTCCGGGGACAATGAGCAGTTCTTC.

This chain joins TRBV29-1 and TRBJ2-7, with TRBD1 matching over 9 bases. Germline assignment: CDR1 SQVTM and CDR2 ANQGSEA. The CDR3 has 17 residues. The J segment lost 5 bases and the V segment lost 0 bases, leaving 14 bases of the junction unmatched. CDR3 residues: CSVEDFPPGQGSNEQYV. The CDR3 DNA reads TGCAGCGTTGAAGACTTCCCCCCGGGACAGGGTTCTAACGAGCAGTACGTC.

V gene TRBV19 combines with J gene TRBJ1-1; D is uncertain. The CDR3 is 17 residues long. Germline CDR1 LNHDA, CDR2 SQIVND (reference sequence). V lost 1 base and J lost 0, with 15 bases in between. CDR3 DNA sequence: TGTGCCAGTAGTATAGCGGCAGGTCTCACGATGAACACTGAAGCTTTCTTT. Translating it yields CASSIAAGLTMNTEAFF.

The rearrangement joins TRBV30 to TRBJ1-1; D not resolved. The germline V gene encodes CDR1 GTSNPN and CDR2 SVGIG (reference sequence). This CDR3 has 14 amino acids. V lost 0 bases and J 3 bases, leaving 11 bases between the germline ends. The CDR3 region is CAWSVGGADTEAFF. CDR3 nucleotide sequence: TGTGCCTGGAGTGTAGGCGGAGCGGACACTGAAGCTTTCTTT.